This T cell receptor beta chain was found in a study of blood T cell repertoires in COVID-19. In the study overall: COVID-19 samples from acute and convalescent phases originated in the United States, Italy and Spain. Sample material is recorded as cDNA or gDNA derived from T cells, B-cell-depleted T cells, or PBMCs.

V lost 6 bases and J lost 4; bases outside the gene matches: 17. Germline loops: CDR1 MNHNY, CDR2 SVGAGI (reference sequence). This CDR3 is 21 amino acids long. As handled by the study authors: Nucleated cell number was recorded as an estimate derived from reference gene primer amplification. The protocol was immunoSEQ multiplex PCR, while the TCRdb copy is restricted to in-frame clones and leaves out a portion. The V and J calls and the clone size are those of that table, but D and trimming were determined from the DNA. The sample comprises 130,000 or so clones, 80% to 90% of which are singletons, and around 18% rests with the top ten.

The sample comprised peripheral blood. The chain couples TRBV6-6 to TRBJ2-6, with 14 positions matching TRBD2. The receptor comes from a man between 50 and 59 years old with active or convalescent COVID-19. CDR3 residues: CASSPRQGGGLAGVGANVLTF. CDR3 coding DNA: TGTGCCAGCAGCCCAAGACAGGGTGGGGGACTAGCGGGAGTCGGGGCCAACGTCCTGACTTTC.